This TCR beta chain was recovered during a study of OX40 agonist ivuxolimab in advanced cancers. The wider study: An agonistic human IgG2 monoclonal antibody against OX40 (CD134) was given. Participants could have had prior anti-PD-1, anti-PD-L1 or anti-CTLA-4 therapy, and about 40% had some. Of mixed ages from 23 to 79 and averaging approximately 60 years, the group was roughly 85% male. Findings and limits, study-wide: On average, CD8+ T cells showed a greater number of expanded clones than CD4+.

A note on this clone: The antigen is unknown.

CDR1 is SGHVS and CDR2 is FQNEAQ in the germline V gene. With 5 bases clipped from V and 7 bases from J, the junction kept 7 bases outside the gene matches. This CDR3 has 13 amino acids. Sequenced by immunoSEQ multiplex PCR; TCRdb stores in-frame clones only, minus some. This sample has some 67,000 clones, with 85% found just once. The origin of this receptor is an adult with an advanced solid tumor such as melanoma, head and neck, liver or kidney cancer. This chain joins TRBV7-8 and TRBJ1-2; TRBD1 matches at 7 bases. The specimen comprised CD4+ or CD8+ T cells sorted from blood, sampled in a trial of the OX40 agonist ivuxolimab. CDR3 sequence (DNA): TGTGCCAGCAGCCCAACCCGACAGGGTGGCTACACCTTC. It translates to CASSPTRQGGYTF.